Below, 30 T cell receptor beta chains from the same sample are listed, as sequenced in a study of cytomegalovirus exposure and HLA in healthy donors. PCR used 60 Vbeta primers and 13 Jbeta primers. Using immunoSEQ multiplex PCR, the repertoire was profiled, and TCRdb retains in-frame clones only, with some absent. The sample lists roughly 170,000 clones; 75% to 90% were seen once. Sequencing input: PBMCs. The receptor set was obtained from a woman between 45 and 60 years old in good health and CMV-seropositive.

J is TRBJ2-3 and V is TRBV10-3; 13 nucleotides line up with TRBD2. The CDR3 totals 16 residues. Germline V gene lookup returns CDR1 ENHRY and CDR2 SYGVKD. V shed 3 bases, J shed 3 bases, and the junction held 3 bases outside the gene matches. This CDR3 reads CAISEGLAGVTDTQYF. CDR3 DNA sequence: TGTGCCATCAGTGAAGGACTAGCGGGAGTGACAGATACGCAGTATTTT.

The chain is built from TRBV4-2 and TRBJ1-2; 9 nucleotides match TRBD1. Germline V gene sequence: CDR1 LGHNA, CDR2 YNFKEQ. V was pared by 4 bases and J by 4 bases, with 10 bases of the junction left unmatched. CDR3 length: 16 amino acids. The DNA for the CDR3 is TGTGCCAGCAGCCCTAGTGAGGACAGGGGTACCTATGGCTACACCTTC. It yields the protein CASSPSEDRGTYGYTF.

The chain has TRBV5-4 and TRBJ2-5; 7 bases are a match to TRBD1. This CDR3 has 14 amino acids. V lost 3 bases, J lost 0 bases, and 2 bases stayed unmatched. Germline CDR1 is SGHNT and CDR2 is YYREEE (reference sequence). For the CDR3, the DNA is TGTGCCAGCAGCTCGGACAGGTACCAAGAGACCCAGTACTTC. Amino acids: CASSSDRYQETQYF.

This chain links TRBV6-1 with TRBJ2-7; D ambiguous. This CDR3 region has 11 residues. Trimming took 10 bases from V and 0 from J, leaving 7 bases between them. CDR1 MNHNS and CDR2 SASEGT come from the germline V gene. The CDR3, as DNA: TGTGCCACGGAGAGCTCCTACGAGCAGTACTTC. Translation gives CATESSYEQYF.

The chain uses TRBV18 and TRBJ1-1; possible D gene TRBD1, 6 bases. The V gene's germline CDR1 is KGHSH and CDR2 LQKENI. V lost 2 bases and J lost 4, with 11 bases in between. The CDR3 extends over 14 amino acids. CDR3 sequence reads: CASSPSDSLTEAFF. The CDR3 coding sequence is TGTGCCAGCTCACCATCGGACAGCCTCACTGAAGCTTTCTTT. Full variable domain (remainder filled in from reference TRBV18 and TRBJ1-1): NAGVMQNPRHLVRRRGQEARLRCSPMKGHSHVYWYRQLPEEGLKFMVYLQKENIIDESGMPKERFSAEFPKEGPSILRIQQVVRGDSAAYFCASSPSDSLTEAFFGQGTRLTVV.

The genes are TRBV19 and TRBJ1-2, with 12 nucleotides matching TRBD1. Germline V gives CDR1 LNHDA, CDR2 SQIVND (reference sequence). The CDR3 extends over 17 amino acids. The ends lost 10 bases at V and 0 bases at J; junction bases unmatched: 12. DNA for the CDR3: TGTGCCATTGACCGGGACAGGGGGCCCAGAGCTAACTATGGCTACACCTTC. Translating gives CAIDRDRGPRANYGYTF.

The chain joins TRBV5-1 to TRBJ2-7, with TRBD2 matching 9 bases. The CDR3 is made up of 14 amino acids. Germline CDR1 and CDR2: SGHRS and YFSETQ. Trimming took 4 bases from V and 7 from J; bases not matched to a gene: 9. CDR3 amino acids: CASSGAGGPREQYF. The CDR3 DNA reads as TGCGCCAGCAGCGGGGCGGGAGGGCCTCGAGAGCAGTACTTC. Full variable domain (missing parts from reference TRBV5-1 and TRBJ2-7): KAGVTQTPRYLIKTRGQQVTLSCSPISGHRSVSWYQQTPGQGLQFLFEYFSETQRNKGNFPGRFSGRQFSNSRSEMNVSTLELGDSALYLCASSGAGGPREQYFGPGTRLTVT.

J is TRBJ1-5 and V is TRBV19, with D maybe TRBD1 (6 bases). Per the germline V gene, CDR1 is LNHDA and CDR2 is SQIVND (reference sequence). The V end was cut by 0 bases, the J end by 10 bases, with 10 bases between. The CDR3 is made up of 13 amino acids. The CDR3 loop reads CASSIDLGTPQHF. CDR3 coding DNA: TGTGCCAGTAGTATAGATTTGGGGACACCCCAGCATTTT.

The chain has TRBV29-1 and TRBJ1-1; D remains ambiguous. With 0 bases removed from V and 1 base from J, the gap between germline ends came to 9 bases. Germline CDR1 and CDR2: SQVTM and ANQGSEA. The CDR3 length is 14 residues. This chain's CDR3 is CSVEESGGNTEAFF. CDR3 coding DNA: TGCAGCGTTGAAGAATCCGGTGGGAACACTGAAGCTTTCTTT.

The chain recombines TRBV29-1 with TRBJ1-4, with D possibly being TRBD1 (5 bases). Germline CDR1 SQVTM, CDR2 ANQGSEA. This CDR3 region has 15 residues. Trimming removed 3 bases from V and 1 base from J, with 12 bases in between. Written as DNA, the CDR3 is TGCAGCGTTGAGTCGGGGGTTGAAACTAATGAAAAACTGTTTTTT. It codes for CSVESGVETNEKLFF. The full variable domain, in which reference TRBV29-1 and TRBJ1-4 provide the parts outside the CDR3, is SAVISQKPSRDICQRGTSLTIQCQVDSQVTMMFWYRQQPGQSLTLIATANQGSEATYESGFVIDKFPISRPNLTFSTLTVSNMSPEDSSIYLCSVESGVETNEKLFFGSGTQLSVL.

The CDR3 loop is CASSPSNQGGAGELFF. The CDR3 coding sequence is TGTGCCAGCTCACCCTCGAATCAGGGCGGCGCCGGGGAGCTGTTTTTT. The gene calls are TRBV18 and TRBJ2-2; maybe TRBD1 (5 bases). The V end lost 3 bases, the J end lost 6 bases, and 17 bases lay between the germline ends. The CDR3 sequence is 16 residues long. Germline CDR1 and CDR2: KGHSH and LQKENI.

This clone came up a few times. CDR3 region: CASSQADSTGELFF. As DNA, the CDR3 is TGTGCCAGCAGCCAAGCGGACAGCACCGGGGAGCTGTTTTTT. The V gene is TRBV4-2, the J gene TRBJ2-2; D perhaps matches TRBD1 (6 bases). Germline V gives CDR1 LGHNA, CDR2 YNFKEQ. V lost 1 base and J lost 4, with 7 bases in between. The CDR3 runs to 14 residues.

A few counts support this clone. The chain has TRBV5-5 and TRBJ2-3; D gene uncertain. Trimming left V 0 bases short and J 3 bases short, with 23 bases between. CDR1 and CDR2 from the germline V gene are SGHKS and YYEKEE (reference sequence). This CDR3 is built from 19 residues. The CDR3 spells CASSLASTAYPQKTDTQYF. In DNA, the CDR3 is TGTGCCAGCAGCTTGGCGAGTACCGCTTACCCTCAAAAGACAGATACGCAGTATTTT.

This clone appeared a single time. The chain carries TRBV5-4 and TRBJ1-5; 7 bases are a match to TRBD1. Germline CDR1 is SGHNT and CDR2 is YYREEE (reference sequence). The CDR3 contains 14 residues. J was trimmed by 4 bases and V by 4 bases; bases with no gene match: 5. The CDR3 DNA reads TGTGCCAGCAGCAAGGACAGGAGTAATCAGCCCCAGCATTTT. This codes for CASSKDRSNQPQHF.

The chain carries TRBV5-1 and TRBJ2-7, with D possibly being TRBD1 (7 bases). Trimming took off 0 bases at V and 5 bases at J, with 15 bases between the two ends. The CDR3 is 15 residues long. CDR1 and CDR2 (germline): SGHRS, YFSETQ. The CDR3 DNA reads TGCGCCAGCAGCTTGGACCCAGGGGGGTTAGACGAGCAGTACTTC. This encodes CASSLDPGGLDEQYF.

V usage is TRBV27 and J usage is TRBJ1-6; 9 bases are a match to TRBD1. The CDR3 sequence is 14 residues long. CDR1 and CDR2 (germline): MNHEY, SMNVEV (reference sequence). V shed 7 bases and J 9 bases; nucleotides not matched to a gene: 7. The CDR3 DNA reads TGTGCCAGCACTAGGGACAGGGATGCTTCACCCCTCCACTTT. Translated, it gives CASTRDRDASPLHF.

CDR3 DNA: TGTGCCAGCAGCTTAACTCTAGGGGGCGGAGGTGAGCAGTTCTTC. Translated: CASSLTLGGGGEQFF. The genes are TRBV7-3 and TRBJ2-1, with 7 bases fitting TRBD1. Germline-derived CDR1 and CDR2 are SGHTA and FQGTGA. Losses at the gene ends were 0 bases for V and 9 bases for J; bases not matched to a gene: 8. This CDR3 contains 15 residues.

In DNA form, the CDR3 reads TGTGCCAGCAGCCCAGGGGGAAGCTCCTATAATTCACCCCTCCACTTT. It is translated as CASSPGGSSYNSPLHF. J is TRBJ1-6 and V is TRBV7-2; 7 bases are shared with TRBD1. Trimming cost V 5 bases and J 0 bases; bases outside gene matches: 4. This CDR3 comprises 16 residues. Germline V gene data show CDR1 as SGHTA and CDR2 as FQGNSA.

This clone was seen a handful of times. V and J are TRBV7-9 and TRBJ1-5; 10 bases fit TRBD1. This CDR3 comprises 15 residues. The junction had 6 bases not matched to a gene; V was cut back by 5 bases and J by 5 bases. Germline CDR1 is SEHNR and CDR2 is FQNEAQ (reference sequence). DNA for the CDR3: TGTGCCAGCAGCCGGACAGGGGGAGGGGATCAGCCCCAGCATTTT. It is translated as CASSRTGGGDQPQHF. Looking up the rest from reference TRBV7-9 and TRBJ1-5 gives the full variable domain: DTGVSQNPRHKITKRGQNVTFRCDPISEHNRLYWYRQTLGQGPEFLTYFQNEAQLEKSRLLSDRFSAERPKGSFSTLEIQRTEQGDSAMYLCASSRTGGGDQPQHFGDGTRLSIL.

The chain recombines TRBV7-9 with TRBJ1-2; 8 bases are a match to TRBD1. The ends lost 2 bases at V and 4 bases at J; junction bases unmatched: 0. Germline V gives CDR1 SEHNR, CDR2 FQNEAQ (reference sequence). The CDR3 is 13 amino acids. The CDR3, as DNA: TGTGCCAGCAGCTTAACAGGGGGCTATGGCTACACCTTC. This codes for CASSLTGGYGYTF. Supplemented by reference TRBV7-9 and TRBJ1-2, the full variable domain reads DTGVSQNPRHKITKRGQNVTFRCDPISEHNRLYWYRQTLGQGPEFLTYFQNEAQLEKSRLLSDRFSAERPKGSFSTLEIQRTEQGDSAMYLCASSLTGGYGYTFGSGTRLTVV.

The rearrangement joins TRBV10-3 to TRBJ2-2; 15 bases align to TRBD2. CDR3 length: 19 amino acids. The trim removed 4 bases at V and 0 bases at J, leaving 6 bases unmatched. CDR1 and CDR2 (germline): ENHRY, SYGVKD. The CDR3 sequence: CAISAIRTSGRANTGELFF. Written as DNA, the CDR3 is TGTGCCATCAGTGCCATCCGGACTAGCGGGAGGGCGAACACCGGGGAGCTGTTTTTT.

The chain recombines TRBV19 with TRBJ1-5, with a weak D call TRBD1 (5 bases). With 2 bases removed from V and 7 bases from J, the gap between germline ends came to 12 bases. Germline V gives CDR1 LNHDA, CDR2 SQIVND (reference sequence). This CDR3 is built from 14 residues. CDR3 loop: CASSIQGFEQPQHF. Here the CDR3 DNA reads TGTGCCAGTAGTATACAGGGTTTCGAGCAGCCCCAGCATTTT.

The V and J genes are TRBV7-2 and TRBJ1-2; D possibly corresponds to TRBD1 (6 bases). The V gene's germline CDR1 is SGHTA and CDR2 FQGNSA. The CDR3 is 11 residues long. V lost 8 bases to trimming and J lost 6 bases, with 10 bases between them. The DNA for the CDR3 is TGTGCCAGCTCCTCAGGGGATGGCTACACCTTC. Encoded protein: CASSSGDGYTF.

CDR3 coding DNA: TGTGCCAGCAGTTTAGGGAGGGATGACACCCACGGGGAGCTGTTTTTT. This sequence encodes CASSLGRDDTHGELFF. This chain uses TRBV27 with TRBJ2-2, with TRBD2 matching over 7 bases. This CDR3 is 16 amino acids long. The germline gives CDR1 MNHEY, CDR2 SMNVEV (reference sequence). J gave up 7 bases and V 2 bases, and 10 bases lay outside the gene matches.

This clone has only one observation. CDR3 nucleotides: TGTGCCAGCAGTGGAGGTCGAGCGGGAGTGGGGACAGATACGCAGTATTTT. Translated, it gives CASSGGRAGVGTDTQYF. The rearrangement joins TRBV25-1 to TRBJ2-3; 8 bases agree with TRBD2. This CDR3 is built from 17 residues. Trimming took 4 bases from V and 3 from J; bases not matched to a gene: 12. The germline gives CDR1 MGHDK, CDR2 SYGVNS. Using reference TRBV25-1 and TRBJ2-3 for the parts outside the CDR3, the full variable domain is EADIYQTPRYLVIGTGKKITLECSQTMGHDKMYWYQQDPGMELHLIHYSYGVNSTEKGDLSSESTVSRIRTEHFPLTLESARPSHTSQYLCASSGGRAGVGTDTQYFGPGTRLTVL.

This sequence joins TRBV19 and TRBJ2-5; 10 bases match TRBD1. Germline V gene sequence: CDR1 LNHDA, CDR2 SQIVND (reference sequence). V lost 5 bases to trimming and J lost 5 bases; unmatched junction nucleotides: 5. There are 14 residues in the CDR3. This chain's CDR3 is CASSVTGGYETQYF. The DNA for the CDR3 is TGTGCCAGTAGTGTGACAGGGGGCTATGAGACCCAGTACTTC. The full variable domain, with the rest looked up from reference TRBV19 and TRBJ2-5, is DGGITQSPKYLFRKEGQNVTLSCEQNLNHDAMYWYRQDPGQGLRLIYYSQIVNDFQKGDIAEGYSVSREKKESFPLTVTSAQKNPTAFYLCASSVTGGYETQYFGPGTRLLVL.

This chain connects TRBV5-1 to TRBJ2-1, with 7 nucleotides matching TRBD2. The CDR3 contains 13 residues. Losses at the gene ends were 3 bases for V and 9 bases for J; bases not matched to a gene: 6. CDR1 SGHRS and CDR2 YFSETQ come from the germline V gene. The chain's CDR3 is CASSWGREGEQFF. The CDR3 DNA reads TGCGCCAGCAGCTGGGGCAGGGAGGGTGAGCAGTTCTTC.

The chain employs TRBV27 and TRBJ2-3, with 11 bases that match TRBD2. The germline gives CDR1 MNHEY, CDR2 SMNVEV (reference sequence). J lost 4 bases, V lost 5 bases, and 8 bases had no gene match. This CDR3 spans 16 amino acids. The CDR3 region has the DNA TGTGCCAGCAGTCCTCGACTAGCGGGAACTGCAGATACGCAGTATTTT. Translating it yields CASSPRLAGTADTQYF.

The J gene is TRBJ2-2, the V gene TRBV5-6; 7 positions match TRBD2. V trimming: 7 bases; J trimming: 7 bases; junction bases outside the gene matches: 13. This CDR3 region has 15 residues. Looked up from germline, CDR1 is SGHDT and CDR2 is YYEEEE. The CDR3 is CASGYGGGVNGELFF. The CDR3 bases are TGTGCCAGCGGCTACGGGGGAGGGGTGAACGGGGAGCTGTTTTTT. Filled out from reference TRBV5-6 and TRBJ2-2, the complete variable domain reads DAGVTQSPTHLIKTRGQQVTLRCSPKSGHDTVSWYQQALGQGPQFIFQYYEEEERQRGNFPDRFSGHQFPNYSSELNVNALLLGDSALYLCASGYGGGVNGELFFGEGSRLTVL.

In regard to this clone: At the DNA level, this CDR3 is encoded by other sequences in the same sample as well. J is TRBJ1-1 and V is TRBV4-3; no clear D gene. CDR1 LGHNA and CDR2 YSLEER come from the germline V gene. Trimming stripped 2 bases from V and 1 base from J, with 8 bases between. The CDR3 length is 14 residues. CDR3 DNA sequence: TGCGCCAGCAGCCAAAATCGACAGAACACTGAAGCTTTCTTT. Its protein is CASSQNRQNTEAFF.